Below, 14 T cell receptor beta chains from the same sample are listed, as sequenced in a study of T cell responses to AZD1222 COVID-19 vaccine. TCRdb's table, derived via immunoSEQ multiplex PCR, lists solely in-frame clones and lacks some. Of 100,000 to 150,000 clones in the sample, around 91% were seen once. This sample comprised peripheral blood, obtained on day 0 of MenACWY control vaccination. All receptors come from an adult in good health.

The chain's CDR3 is CASSSPEGLGNTDTQYF. In DNA, the CDR3 is TGTGCCAGCAGTTCCCCGGAGGGGTTAGGGAACACAGATACGCAGTATTTT. This chain links TRBV27 with TRBJ2-3; maybe TRBD2 (6 bases). The CDR3 is made up of 17 amino acids. Per germline, CDR1 MNHEY and CDR2 SMNVEV (reference sequence). The ends were cut back, 4 bases at V and 2 bases at J, with 19 bases in the middle.

J is TRBJ2-7 and V is TRBV19, with D hard to call. This CDR3 is 15 amino acids long. V was cut by 2 bases and J by 1 base, with 12 bases left in between. CDR1 LNHDA and CDR2 SQIVND come from the germline V gene (reference sequence). As DNA, the CDR3 is TGTGCCAGTAGTATAAGCCCCGGTGTTTCCTACGAGCAGTACTTC. Residues: CASSISPGVSYEQYF.

This clone appeared a single time. CDR3 amino acids: CASSFSRELAKNIQYF. DNA of the CDR3: TGTGCCAGCAGCTTCTCCAGGGAGCTAGCCAAAAACATTCAGTACTTC. The chain employs TRBV7-8 and TRBJ2-4; D might be TRBD1 or TRBD2, each matching 5 bases. V was clipped by 3 bases and J by 0 bases, with 12 bases between them. This CDR3 has 16 amino acids. Germline lookup yields CDR1 SGHVS and CDR2 FQNEAQ. The entire variable domain, with the rest obtained from reference TRBV7-8 and TRBJ2-4, is as follows: GAGVSQSPRYKVAKRGQDVALRCDPISGHVSLFWYQQALGQGPEFLTYFQNEAQLDKSGLPSDRFFAERPEGSVSTLKIQRTQQEDSAVYLCASSFSRELAKNIQYFGAGTRLSVL.

J is TRBJ2-7 and V is TRBV5-4; D uncertain. V lost 0 bases and J 6 bases, leaving 7 bases between the germline ends. Per germline, CDR1 SGHNT and CDR2 YYREEE (reference sequence). CDR3 length: 12 amino acids. The CDR3 is CASSLGLGEQYF. Here the CDR3 DNA reads TGTGCCAGCAGCTTGGGTTTGGGCGAGCAGTACTTC.

The chain has TRBV5-4 and TRBJ2-1; 9 nucleotides line up with TRBD2. Germline loops: CDR1 SGHNT, CDR2 YYREEE (reference sequence). CDR3 size: 15 residues. The J segment lost 2 bases and the V segment lost 2 bases, leaving 2 bases of the junction unmatched. In DNA form, the CDR3 reads TGTGCCAGCAGCTTAGGCGGGAGGGCCTACAATGAGCAGTTCTTC. It codes for CASSLGGRAYNEQFF.

This chain links TRBV21-1 with TRBJ2-7; no DNA check was done on the table's D call, TRBD2. TRBV21-1 is flagged as a pseudogene. The CDR3 covers 21 residues. In nucleotides, the CDR3 is TGTGCCAGCAGCGACAGAAAGTTTAAAGGTAGCGGACAAAAGGGGTCCTACGAGCAGTACGTC. Protein product: CASSDRKFKGSGQKGSYEQYV.

About this clone: Other DNA sequences from this sample encode an identical CDR3 as well. The J gene is TRBJ1-5, the V gene TRBV6-5; D is uncertain. The CDR3 is 13 residues long. Germline CDR1 reads MNHEY; CDR2 reads SVGAGI. The V and J ends lost 5 bases and 1 base respectively, with 6 bases between them. The CDR3 coding sequence is TGTGCCAGCAGTCGCTCCAGCAATCAGCCCCAGCATTTT. Translated, it gives CASSRSSNQPQHF.

The chain has TRBV27 and TRBJ1-4; the match to TRBD1 covers 8 bases. The CDR3 runs 14 residues. The germline CDR1 and CDR2 sequences are MNHEY and SMNVEV (reference sequence). V shed 2 bases, J shed 16 bases, and the junction held 12 bases outside the gene matches. CDR3 region: CASSLVGTGGIRFF. CDR3 DNA sequence: TGTGCCAGCAGTTTAGTCGGGACAGGAGGGATCCGGTTTTTT. The variable domain in full, completed from reference TRBV27 and TRBJ1-4, reads EAQVTQNPRYLITVTGKKLTVTCSQNMNHEYMSWYRQDPGLGLRQIYYSMNVEVTDKGDVPEGYKVSRKEKRNFPLILESPSPNQTSLYFCASSLVGTGGIRFFGSGTQLSVL.

The gene calls are TRBV29-1 and TRBJ1-3, with unresolved D. Trimming stripped 4 bases from V and 0 bases from J, with 7 bases between. The CDR3 has 13 amino acids. CDR1 and CDR2 (germline): SQVTM, ANQGSEA. The CDR3 nucleotides read TGCAGCGTTGGACGGGACTCTGGAAACACCATATATTTT. Translated: CSVGRDSGNTIYF.

The chain couples TRBV7-2 to TRBJ1-4, with a possible D match to TRBD1 (5 bases). Germline assignment: CDR1 SGHTA and CDR2 FQGNSA. This CDR3 contains 16 residues. With 7 bases removed from V and 3 bases from J, the gap between germline ends came to 18 bases. CDR3 region: CASTQRGAGSNEKLFF. CDR3 bases: TGTGCCAGCACCCAGAGGGGTGCAGGATCTAATGAAAAACTGTTTTTT. Full variable domain (remainder filled in from reference TRBV7-2 and TRBJ1-4): GAGVSQSPSNKVTEKGKDVELRCDPISGHTALYWYRQSLGQGLEFLIYFQGNSAPDKSGLPSDRFSAERTGGSVSTLTIQRTQQEDSAVYLCASTQRGAGSNEKLFFGSGTQLSVL.

The rearrangement joins TRBV7-2 to TRBJ1-6, with a possible D match to TRBD1 (5 bases). Germline CDR1 reads SGHTA; CDR2 reads FQGNSA. The CDR3 extends over 18 amino acids. V gave up 0 bases and J gave up 0 bases, with 12 bases separating them. CDR3 residues: CASSLARTGSSYNSPLHF. The CDR3 coding sequence is TGTGCCAGCAGCTTAGCGCGAACAGGCAGCTCCTATAATTCACCCCTCCACTTT.

The chain joins TRBV5-1 to TRBJ1-1; D unclear. V lost 1 base and J 0 bases, leaving 7 bases between the germline ends. Germline V lookup: CDR1 SGHRS, CDR2 YFSETQ. The CDR3 runs to 14 residues. The CDR3 nucleotides are TGCGCCAGCAGCTTGAGGCAGATGAACACTGAAGCTTTCTTT. Protein: CASSLRQMNTEAFF.

The J gene is TRBJ2-1, the V gene TRBV6-4; 8 positions match TRBD1. This CDR3 has 14 residues. Trimming removed 3 bases from V and 8 bases from J; junction bases left unmatched: 6. Germline V gives CDR1 MRHNA, CDR2 SNTAGT. CDR3 nucleotide sequence: TGTGCCAGCAGTGAAGGACAGGGAAAGGATGAGCAGTTCTTC. Translated, it gives CASSEGQGKDEQFF.

J is TRBJ1-3 and V is TRBV27; 8 bases match TRBD1. This CDR3 is built from 16 residues. The V segment lost 4 bases and the J segment 4 bases; nucleotides outside the gene matches: 9. The germline gives CDR1 MNHEY, CDR2 SMNVEV (reference sequence). The DNA of the CDR3 is TGTGCCAGCAGTTCCCAGGGGGCGCTAACCGGAAACACCATATATTTT. Protein: CASSSQGALTGNTIYF.